This is a list of T cell receptor beta chains from one sample in a study of T cells in Graves' hyperthyroidism and ophthalmopathy. Each CDR3 protein is one row after TCRdb ran MiXCR on the multiplex PCR reads. The sample has about 360,000 distinct CDR3 sequences; less than 15% are singletons. Sequenced input: blood. All receptors derive from a woman between 18 and 29 years old with Graves' hyperthyroidism. The conserved cysteine and the conserved F or W are not part of the CDR3 here. D genes are given only for firm matches. Clone size is not always given. Where it is, it says once, few, many or a class for expanded clones.

TRBD1,TRBV4-1,TRBJ1-2,NA,ASSRLGQGNYGYT
NA,TRBV7-2,TRBJ2-5,many,ASSSHPTGRERETQY
NA,TRBV4-2,TRBJ2-1,many,ASSQARLSYNEQF
NA,TRBV7-2,TRBJ2-1,many,ASSNGPPSYNEQF
TRBD2,TRBV2,TRBJ2-1,many,ASSFYSGTRPYNEQF
NA,TRBV5-1,TRBJ2-2,NA,ASSLQAGPNTGELF
NA,TRBV18,TRBJ2-7,few,ASSPLVPTGYEQY
NA,TRBV18,TRBJ1-1,many,ASSPLAEKGTEAF
NA,TRBV19,TRBJ2-1,few,ATSQGVNEQF
NA,TRBV29-1,TRBJ1-1,many,SVEPRLNTEAF
TRBD2,TRBV27,TRBJ2-5,NA,ASSFWTSGKETQY
NA,TRBV6-2/TRBV6-3,TRBJ2-7,many,ASSYPNEQY
NA,TRBV29-1,TRBJ1-3,many,SVEPGCGHTIY
NA,TRBV20-1,TRBJ2-3,few,SARAGAVADTQY
NA,TRBV20-1,TRBJ2-7,many,SASAEGVYEQY
NA,TRBV29-1,TRBJ2-3,many,SVEKRRGLLGTDTQY
NA,TRBV3-1,TRBJ1-3,many,ASSRQNGNTIY
NA,TRBV5-1,TRBJ2-1,NA,ASSLGGISNEQF
NA,TRBV7-6,TRBJ1-1,few,ASSPSTGYEAF
NA,TRBV15,TRBJ2-7,many,ATSRDTPGRPYEQY
TRBD1,TRBV12-3/TRBV12-4,TRBJ1-4,few,ASSLSGTGDEKLF
TRBD2,TRBV20-1,TRBJ2-1,NA,SALSGGAHNEQF
TRBD1,TRBV5-5,TRBJ2-7,NA,ASSFRGQSYEQY
NA,TRBV27,TRBJ2-7,few,ASSFVRAGTYEQY